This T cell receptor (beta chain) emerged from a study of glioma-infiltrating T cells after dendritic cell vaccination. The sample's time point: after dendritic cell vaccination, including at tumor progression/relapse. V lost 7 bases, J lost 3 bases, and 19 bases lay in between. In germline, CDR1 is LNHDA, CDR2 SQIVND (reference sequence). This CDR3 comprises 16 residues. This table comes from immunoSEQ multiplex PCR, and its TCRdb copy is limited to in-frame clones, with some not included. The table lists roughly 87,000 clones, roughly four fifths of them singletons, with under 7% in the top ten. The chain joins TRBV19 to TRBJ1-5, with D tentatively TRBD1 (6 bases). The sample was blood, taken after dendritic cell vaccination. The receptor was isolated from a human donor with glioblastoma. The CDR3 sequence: CASTHNGGGANQPQHF. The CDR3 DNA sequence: TGTGCCAGTACCCACAACGGAGGGGGGGCCAATCAGCCCCAGCATTTT.